This TCR beta chain stems from a study of blood T cell repertoires in COVID-19. Overall study context: Samples taken during acute and convalescent COVID-19 were collected in the United States, Italy and Spain. PBMCs, B-cell-depleted T cells, or T cells provided the cDNA or gDNA that made up the material.

Everyone who took part was roughly 18 to 89 years old, and they came from about two dozen US areas. A COVID-19 case had been met by exposed participants during the 2 weeks before study entry. Profiled with immunoSEQ multiplex PCR; TCRdb holds only in-frame clones, not every one. Altogether more than 300,000 clones are present, 90% to 95% being singletons, with the ten largest covering 3.5% to 5%. The CDR3 runs 16 residues. Trimming removed 2 bases at V and 0 bases at J, with 13 bases between. Germline V gives CDR1 KGHSH, CDR2 LQKENI. The chain carries TRBV18 and TRBJ1-1; no reliable D call. Sequenced material: PBMCs or T cells enriched from blood (not recorded which). The sequence was collected from a woman in her 30s who had been exposed to COVID-19. In nucleotides, the CDR3 is TGTGCCAGCTCACCATGGAGCCAGGAGGTGAACACTGAAGCTTTCTTT. The encoded protein is CASSPWSQEVNTEAFF.